The rows below give T cell receptor beta chains drawn from one sample of a study of T-cell reconstitution after alpha-beta-depleted transplantation in children. TCRdb reanalysed the PCR reads using MiXCR and keeps one entry per CDR3 protein. The data hold roughly 150,000 distinct CDR3 sequences, with more than 9.5% observed a single time. The specimen comprised PBMCs, sampled before TCRalphabeta/CD19-depleted stem cell transplant. The receptors stem from a boy under 10 years old with acute myeloid leukemia, due to receive a stem cell transplant. CDR3s include the opening cysteine and the closing phenylalanine or tryptophan. The D gene is left open where the match is weak. The size field is filled for only some rows; it gives once, few, many or a size class.

>many|-|TRBJ1-1|TRBV2
TGTGCCAGCAGGGAGAACACTGAAGCTTTCTTT
CASRENTEAFF
>-|-|TRBJ2-1|TRBV19
TGTGCCAGTAGTATCCTCCCCACTACCTACAATGAGCAGTTCTTC
CASSILPTTYNEQFF
>many|-|TRBJ2-1|TRBV20-1
TGCAGTGCTAGAGTTACGAGGGACAATGAGCAGTTCTTC
CSARVTRDNEQFF
>many|-|TRBJ2-5|TRBV4-1
TGCGCCAGCAGCCAAACATACCAAGAGACCCAGTACTTC
CASSQTYQETQYF
>many|-|TRBJ2-6|TRBV5-1
TGCGCCAGCAGCTTGGGTCAATCTGGGGCCAACGTCCTGACTTTC
CASSLGQSGANVLTF
>many|TRBD1|TRBJ1-2|TRBV29-1
TGCAGCGTTTCCGGACAGGCCGGTTATGGCTACACCTTC
CSVSGQAGYGYTF
>few|-|TRBJ1-2|TRBV4-1
TGCGCCAGCAGCCAAGCAGGGTCTATCTATGGCTACACCTTC
CASSQAGSIYGYTF
>many|TRBD2|TRBJ2-1|TRBV20-1
TGCAGTGCTTCTCCACCCCCACTAGCGGGAACGAATGAGCAGTTCTTC
CSASPPPLAGTNEQFF
>many|-|TRBJ2-2|TRBV5-1
TGCGCCAGCAGCTTGGGAGCGGAGGCGAGGACCGGGGAGCTGTTTTTT
CASSLGAEARTGELFF
>many|-|TRBJ1-1|TRBV30
TGTGCCTGGAGTGTACTCATGAACACTGAAGCTTTCTTT
CAWSVLMNTEAFF
>many|-|TRBJ1-5|TRBV7-2
TGTGCCAGCAGCTTAGCGCCCGGGACTAACGATGGCCAGCATTTT
CASSLAPGTNDGQHF
>many|-|TRBJ2-7|TRBV11-2
TGTGCCAGCAGCGCCTCCGGGATTAGCTCCTACGAGCAGTACTTC
CASSASGISSYEQYF
>few|TRBD1|TRBJ1-2|TRBV5-4
TGTGCCAGCAGCTTGGTGGACAGGGCCTATGGCTACACCTTC
CASSLVDRAYGYTF